This is a list of T cell receptor beta chains from one sample in a study of molecular identifiers for immune sequencing clone quantification. A single record per CDR3 protein comes from TCRdb applying MiXCR to the PCR reads. The sample shows under 800,000 distinct CDR3 sequences, approximately 24% of them seen only once. The sample taken for sequencing was naive CD8+ T cells from blood, with Jurkat cell RNA spiked in. These receptors all come from a human donor in good health. Some libraries in this study had Jurkat cell RNA spiked in. The CDR3 runs from the conserved cysteine through the conserved F or W. The order of the fields is clone size, D gene, V gene, J gene, CDR3 DNA, CDR3 protein. D genes are given only for firm matches. Not every row has a clone size; where given, it reads once, few, many or a size class.

.	.	TRBV28	TRBJ1-6	TGTGCCAGCAGTTTCCCGGGACACGGAGGAGGAGACCACTTT	CASSFPGHGGGDHF
many	.	TRBV27	TRBJ2-7	TGTGCCAGCAGTCTAGCTACAGGGCACGAGCAGTACTTC	CASSLATGHEQYF
.	TRBD2	TRBV5-1	TRBJ2-1	TGCGCCAGCAGCTTGGAGCTAGCGGGAGGATACAATGTGCAGTTCTTC	CASSLELAGGYNVQFF
few	TRBD1	TRBV27	TRBJ2-1	TGTGCCAGCAGTTTATTTACAGGGGTGGATGAGCAGTTCTTC	CASSLFTGVDEQFF
.	.	TRBV5-3	TRBJ2-3	TGTGCCAGCAGCTTGGTCGGTTCGGCTCTAGGTTGGGCAGCTACACAATATTTT	CASSLVGSALGWAATQYF
few	.	TRBV6-5	TRBJ1-1	TGTGCCAGCAGTTACTCGGACTGGAACACTGAAGCTTTCTTT	CASSYSDWNTEAFF
.	.	TRBV6-5	TRBJ2-1	TGTGCCAGCAGTTATTCCCCTGGAGAGAACAATGAGCAGTTCTTC	CASSYSPGENNEQFF
many	.	TRBV5-6	TRBJ2-7	TGTGCCAGCAGCCTTACTAACTACGAGCAGTACTTC	CASSLTNYEQYF
many	.	TRBV30	TRBJ2-3	TGTGCCTGGAGTGTGTCAGCGTACACAGATACGCAGTATTTT	CAWSVSAYTDTQYF
few	TRBD1	TRBV6-2/TRBV6-3	TRBJ2-2	TGTGCCAGCAGATGGACAGGCGTCAACACCGGGGAGCTGTTTTTT	CASRWTGVNTGELFF
many	TRBD2	TRBV7-2	TRBJ2-3	TGTGCCAGCAGCAGGACTAGCGAGCAAGATACGCAGTATTTT	CASSRTSEQDTQYF
few	.	TRBV7-2	TRBJ2-7	TGTGCCAGCAGCTTAGACGACACCACCTACGAGCAGTACTTC	CASSLDDTTYEQYF
many	TRBD1	TRBV12-3/TRBV12-4	TRBJ2-7	TGTGCCAGCAGTCCCGGGACAGGGATGGAGCAGTACTTC	CASSPGTGMEQYF
many	.	TRBV20-1	TRBJ2-5	TGCAGTGCTAGAGAACTGGGAGAGCAAGAGACCCAGTACTTC	CSARELGEQETQYF
many	TRBD2	TRBV4-3	TRBJ2-1	TGCGCCAGCAGCCCGACCGGGACTAGCTTTTACAATGAGCAGTTCTTC	CASSPTGTSFYNEQFF
many	TRBD1	TRBV28	TRBJ1-4	TGTGCCAGCAGCGGAACTTCCGGGACAGGTTATGGAAAACTGTTTTTT	CASSGTSGTGYGKLFF
many	.	TRBV25-1	TRBJ2-7	TGTGCCAGCAGTGAATGGGCCAGGGGGGCGGGCGAGCAGTACTTC	CASSEWARGAGEQYF
few	.	TRBV30	TRBJ1-1	TGTGCCTGGAGTCCTGTGGGGTTTAACACTGAAGCTTTCTTT	CAWSPVGFNTEAFF
many	TRBD1	TRBV30	TRBJ2-7	TGTGCCTGGGATTCACAGGGGAACGAGCAGTACTTC	CAWDSQGNEQYF
many	.	TRBV30	TRBJ2-3	TGTGCCTGGAGTGTACGGGGCGACGTCACAGATACGCAGTATTTT	CAWSVRGDVTDTQYF
few	.	TRBV6-4	TRBJ1-1	TGTGCCAGCAGTGACGCACTGACAGTTAACACTGAAGCTTTCTTT	CASSDALTVNTEAFF
once	TRBD2	TRBV20-1	TRBJ2-7	TGCAGTGCGATAGCGAGCGCGACTCTTAGCGGGAGTACGGACGAGCAGTACTTC	CSAIASATLSGSTDEQYF
many	.	TRBV6-2/TRBV6-3	TRBJ1-1	TGTGCCAGCAGTTGGACAGATACAAACACTGAAGCTTTCTTT	CASSWTDTNTEAFF
many	.	TRBV4-1	TRBJ1-5	TGCGCCAGCAGCCAAGAGACGGCCAGGTCCTTCTCTAAGCCCCAGCATTTT	CASSQETARSFSKPQHF
few	.	TRBV7-3	TRBJ2-1	TGTGCCAGCAGATCATCACTGGACCCTACGGCTGAGCAGTTCTTC	CASRSSLDPTAEQFF
many	.	TRBV20-1	TRBJ1-3	TGCAGTGTTCAGAACGTTGATACTGGAAACACCATATATTTT	CSVQNVDTGNTIYF
.	TRBD1	TRBV5-6	TRBJ2-1	TGTGCCAGCAGCTTGAGGACAGGGGGGGATGAGCAGTTCTTC	CASSLRTGGDEQFF
.	TRBD2	TRBV7-6	TRBJ2-5	TGTGCCAGCAGCTTAGCGGCGGCTAGCGGGCCCCAAGAGACCCAGTACTTC	CASSLAAASGPQETQYF
many	.	TRBV27	TRBJ2-7	TGTGCCAGCAGTTTAGCGGGGCCGGGCGAGCAGTACTTC	CASSLAGPGEQYF
.	.	TRBV9	TRBJ2-2	TGTGCCAGCAGCGTAGGTGGGAGCAGAACCGGGGAGCTGTTTTTT	CASSVGGSRTGELFF
.	TRBD2	TRBV7-9	TRBJ2-7	TGTGCCAGCACCCCCCTTCCACTAGCGGGAAACTACGAGCAGTACTTC	CASTPLPLAGNYEQYF
many	.	TRBV27	TRBJ2-7	TGTGCCAGCAGTTCGGCCCCAGGCTACTACGAGCAGTACTTC	CASSSAPGYYEQYF
many	TRBD1	TRBV3-1	TRBJ1-1	TGTGCCAGCAGCCAAGATCTTCGACAGGGAATGAACACTGAAGCTTTCTTT	CASSQDLRQGMNTEAFF
many	.	TRBV20-1	TRBJ1-5	TGCAGTGCTAGACAGACGTTGAGCAATCAGCCCCAGCATTTT	CSARQTLSNQPQHF
.	TRBD1	TRBV27	TRBJ2-7	TGTGCCAGTAGATTAGGGACAGGGGGAGACGAGCAGTACTTC	CASRLGTGGDEQYF
many	.	TRBV27	TRBJ2-3	TGTGCCAGCAGTCCTATGGGCACAGATACGCAGTATTTT	CASSPMGTDTQYF
many	.	TRBV20-1	TRBJ1-1	TGCAGTGCTGCCTTACTTTGGGGGAACACTGAAGCTTTCTTT	CSAALLWGNTEAFF
many	TRBD2	TRBV6-2/TRBV6-3	TRBJ2-7	TGTGCCAGCAGCCCTATAGAGACGGCGGGAGTAGGGTACTTC	CASSPIETAGVGYF
many	TRBD2	TRBV4-2	TRBJ2-7	TGTGCCAGCAGCCAAGAGGGACTAGCGGATTACGAGCAGTACTTC	CASSQEGLADYEQYF
few	.	TRBV5-1	TRBJ2-1	TGCGCCAGCAGCTTGCTTGGGGGGTTTACATATGAGCAGTTCTTC	CASSLLGGFTYEQFF
few	.	TRBV7-8	TRBJ1-1	TGTGCCAGCAGCTTAAAAAGCCCCGCTGAAGCTTTCTTT	CASSLKSPAEAFF
many	.	TRBV5-6	TRBJ2-5	TGTGCCAGCAGCTTTTCCCAGGGGATTCAAGAGACCCAGTACTTC	CASSFSQGIQETQYF
many	.	TRBV4-1	TRBJ2-7	TGCGCCAGCAGCCAGGAAAGCGCACCCTACGAGCAGTACTTC	CASSQESAPYEQYF
many	.	TRBV12-3/TRBV12-4	TRBJ2-5	TGTGCCAGCAGTCTTTTCGGAGAGACCCAGTACTTC	CASSLFGETQYF
many	.	TRBV27	TRBJ2-6	TGTGCCAGCAGTCCTCAACAGGTCTCTGGGGCCAACGTCCTGACTTTC	CASSPQQVSGANVLTF
once	.	TRBV25-1	TRBJ2-3	TGTGCCAGCAGTGGATTTACAGGCAGCACAGATACGCAGTATTTT	CASSGFTGSTDTQYF
many	TRBD2	TRBV4-3	TRBJ2-3	TGCGCCAGCAGCAATCTAGCGGGGGGGCTTACAGATACGCAGTATTTT	CASSNLAGGLTDTQYF
many	TRBD2	TRBV29-1	TRBJ2-2	TGCAGCGTCGAAGAGACTAGCATACACGGGGAGCTGTTTTTT	CSVEETSIHGELFF
few	.	TRBV6-6	TRBJ1-5	TGTGCCAGCAACCCGACAGTAAATCAGCCCCAGCATTTT	CASNPTVNQPQHF
few	TRBD2	TRBV19	TRBJ2-1	TGTGCCAGTAGTGACGCGGGGGGCTACAATGAGCAGTTCTTC	CASSDAGGYNEQFF
few	TRBD1	TRBV27	TRBJ2-1	TGTGCCAGCAGACAGGGGGTGTACTACAATGAGCAGTTCTTC	CASRQGVYYNEQFF
few	TRBD1	TRBV12-3/TRBV12-4	TRBJ2-7	TGTGCCAGCAGTTTCTGGGACAGGGGTGGGGAGCAGTACTTC	CASSFWDRGGEQYF
many	.	TRBV7-2	TRBJ2-5	TGTGCCAGCAGCTTTTCAGTAGACCAAGAGACCCAGTACTTC	CASSFSVDQETQYF
.	TRBD2	TRBV7-9	TRBJ2-1	TGTGCCAGCAGCCCTACAACTAGCGGGGTCTACAATGAGCAGTTCTTC	CASSPTTSGVYNEQFF
once	.	TRBV9	TRBJ2-2	TGTGCCAGCAGCAAGGGGTGTACCGGGGAGCTGTTTTTT	CASSKGCTGELFF
many	TRBD1	TRBV5-1	TRBJ1-1	TGCGCCAGCGCAACCTGGCCGGGACAGGGAGGAATGAACACTGAAGCTTTCTTT	CASATWPGQGGMNTEAFF
.	TRBD1	TRBV12-3/TRBV12-4	TRBJ2-5	TGTGCCAGCAGGCTCGGAGAACAGGGGGAAGAGACCCAGTACTTC	CASRLGEQGEETQYF